The entry that follows covers one T cell receptor beta chain sequence. The sample comes from a study of blood T cell repertoires in COVID-19. Study context: Sites in the United States, Italy and Spain provided acute and convalescent COVID-19 samples. In each case, the material was cDNA or gDNA derived from T cells, B-cell-depleted T cells, or PBMCs.

Germline-derived CDR1 and CDR2 are MNHNS and SASEGT. The CDR3 extends over 14 amino acids. V trimming: 2 bases; J trimming: 5 bases; junction bases outside the gene matches: 4. Per the authors' pipeline: From reference gene primer amplification, estimates of nucleated cell counts were derived. Only in-frame clones appear in the TCRdb table, and some are missing; sequencing was by immunoSEQ multiplex PCR. V and J calls and clone size come straight from that table; D and trimming were deduced from the DNA. The data show some 200,000 clones, around 85% seen once. The receptor comes from a woman of 80 years or more with acute or convalescent COVID-19. The chain couples TRBV6-1 to TRBJ1-1; 8 bases match TRBD1. The sequenced sample was peripheral blood. CDR3 sequence reads: CASSERTGRTEAFF. CDR3 DNA: TGTGCCAGCAGTGAAAGGACAGGGCGGACTGAAGCTTTCTTT.